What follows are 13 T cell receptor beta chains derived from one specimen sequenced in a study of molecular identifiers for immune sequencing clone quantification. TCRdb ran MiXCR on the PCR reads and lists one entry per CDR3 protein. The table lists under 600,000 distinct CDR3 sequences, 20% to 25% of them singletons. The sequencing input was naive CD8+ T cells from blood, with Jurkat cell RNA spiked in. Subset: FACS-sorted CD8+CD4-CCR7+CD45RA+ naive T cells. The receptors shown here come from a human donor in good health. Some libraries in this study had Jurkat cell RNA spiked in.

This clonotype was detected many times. Here the CDR3 reads CSVDGHWTDEAFF. The CDR3 bases are TGCAGCGTTGATGGGCACTGGACAGATGAAGCTTTCTTT. This rearrangement joins TRBV29-1 to TRBJ1-1; D might be TRBD1 (6 bases). The V end lost 3 bases, the J end lost 7 bases, and 15 bases lay between the germline ends. Germline V gene sequence: CDR1 SQVTM, CDR2 ANQGSEA. The CDR3 is 13 amino acids. The entire variable domain, with the rest obtained from reference TRBV29-1 and TRBJ1-1, is as follows: SAVISQKPSRDICQRGTSLTIQCQVDSQVTMMFWYRQQPGQSLTLIATANQGSEATYESGFVIDKFPISRPNLTFSTLTVSNMSPEDSSIYLCSVDGHWTDEAFFGQGTRLTVV.

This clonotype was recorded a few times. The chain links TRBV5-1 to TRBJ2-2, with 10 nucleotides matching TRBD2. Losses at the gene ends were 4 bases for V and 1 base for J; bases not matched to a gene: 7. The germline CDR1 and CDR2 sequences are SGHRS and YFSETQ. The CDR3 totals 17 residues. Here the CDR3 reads CASSLYGLAENTGELFF. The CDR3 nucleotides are TGCGCCAGCAGCCTCTACGGACTAGCGGAGAACACCGGGGAGCTGTTTTTT.

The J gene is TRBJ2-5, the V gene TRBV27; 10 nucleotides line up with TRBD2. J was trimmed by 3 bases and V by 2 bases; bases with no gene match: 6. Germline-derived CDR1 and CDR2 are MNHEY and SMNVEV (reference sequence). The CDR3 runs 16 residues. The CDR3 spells CASSLLAGAPEETQYF. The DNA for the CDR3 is TGTGCCAGCAGTTTACTAGCGGGGGCCCCTGAAGAGACCCAGTACTTC.

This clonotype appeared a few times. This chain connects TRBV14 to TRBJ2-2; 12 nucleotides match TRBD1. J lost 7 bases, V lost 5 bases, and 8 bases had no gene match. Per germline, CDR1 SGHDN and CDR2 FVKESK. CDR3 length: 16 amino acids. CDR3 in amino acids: CASSSPRDRGRGELFF. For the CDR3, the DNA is TGTGCCAGCAGCTCGCCCCGGGACAGGGGGCGCGGGGAGCTGTTTTTT. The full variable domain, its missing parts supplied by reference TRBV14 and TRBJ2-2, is EAGVTQFPSHSVIEKGQTVTLRCDPISGHDNLYWYRRVMGKEIKFLLHFVKESKQDESGMPNNRFLAERTGGTYSTLKVQPAELEDSGVYFCASSSPRDRGRGELFFGEGSRLTVL.

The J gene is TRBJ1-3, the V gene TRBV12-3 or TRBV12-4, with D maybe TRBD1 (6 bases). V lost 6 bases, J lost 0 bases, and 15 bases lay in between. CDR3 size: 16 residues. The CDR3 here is CASSLGHFYSGNTIYF. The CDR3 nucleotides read TGTGCCAGCAGCCTGGGACACTTCTACTCTGGAAACACCATATATTTT.

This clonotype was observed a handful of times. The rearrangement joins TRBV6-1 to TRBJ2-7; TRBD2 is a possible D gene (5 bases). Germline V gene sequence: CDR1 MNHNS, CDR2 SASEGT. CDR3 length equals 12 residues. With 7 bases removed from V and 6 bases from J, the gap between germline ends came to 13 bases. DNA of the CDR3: TGTGCCAGCATCGAGGGATTGGCCGAGCAGTACTTC. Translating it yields CASIEGLAEQYF.

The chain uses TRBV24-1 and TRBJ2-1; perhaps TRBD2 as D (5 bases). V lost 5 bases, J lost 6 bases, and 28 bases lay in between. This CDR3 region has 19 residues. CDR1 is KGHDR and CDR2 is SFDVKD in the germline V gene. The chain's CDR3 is CATSGEWVGSGGRFNEQFF. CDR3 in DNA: TGTGCCACCAGTGGGGAGTGGGTCGGAAGTGGAGGCAGATTCAATGAGCAGTTCTTC.

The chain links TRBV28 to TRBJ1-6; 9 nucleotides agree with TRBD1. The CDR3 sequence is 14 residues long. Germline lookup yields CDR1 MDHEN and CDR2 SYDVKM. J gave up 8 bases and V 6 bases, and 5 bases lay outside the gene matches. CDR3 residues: CASSYRTGDSPLHF. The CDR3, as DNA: TGTGCCAGCAGCTACCGGACAGGGGATTCACCCCTCCACTTT.

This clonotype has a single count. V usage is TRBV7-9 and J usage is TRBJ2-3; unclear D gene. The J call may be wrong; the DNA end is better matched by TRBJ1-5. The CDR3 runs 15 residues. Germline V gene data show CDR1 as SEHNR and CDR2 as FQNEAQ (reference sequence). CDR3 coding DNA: TGTGCCAGCAGCTTGCGGCACCCGAGCACAGATACGCAGCATTTT. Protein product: CASSLRHPSTDTQHF.

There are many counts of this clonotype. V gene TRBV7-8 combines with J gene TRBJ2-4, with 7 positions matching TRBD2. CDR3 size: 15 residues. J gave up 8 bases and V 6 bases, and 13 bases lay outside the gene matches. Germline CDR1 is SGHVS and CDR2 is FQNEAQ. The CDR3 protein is CASSLVSGPGDIQYF. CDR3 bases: TGTGCCAGCAGTCTGGTTAGCGGGCCTGGAGACATTCAGTACTTC.

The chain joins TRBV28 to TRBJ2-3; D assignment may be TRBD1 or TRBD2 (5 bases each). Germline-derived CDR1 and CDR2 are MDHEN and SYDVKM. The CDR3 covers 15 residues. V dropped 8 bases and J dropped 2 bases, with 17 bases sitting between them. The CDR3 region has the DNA TGTGCCAGCGGTCTGGGGGTTGCCTACACAGATACGCAGTATTTT. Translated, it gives CASGLGVAYTDTQYF.

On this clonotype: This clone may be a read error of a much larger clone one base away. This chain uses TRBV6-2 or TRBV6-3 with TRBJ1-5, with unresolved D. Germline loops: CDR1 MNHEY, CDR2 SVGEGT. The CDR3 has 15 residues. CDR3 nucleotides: TGTGCCAGCAGTTACAACGCGGGAAGCAATCGGCCCCAGCATTTT. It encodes CASSYNAGSNRPQHF.

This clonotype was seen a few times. In DNA form, the CDR3 reads TGTGCCAGCAGCAGGGGACAGGGGGCAGATGAAAAACTGTTTTTT. Translating gives CASSRGQGADEKLFF. The chain joins TRBV7-9 to TRBJ1-4; 12 positions match TRBD1. Trimming took 5 bases from V and 6 from J; bases not matched to a gene: 4. This CDR3 has 15 amino acids. Germline V gene sequence: CDR1 SEHNR, CDR2 FQNEAQ (reference sequence).